These T cell receptor beta chains were read from a single sample in a study of T cells in Graves' hyperthyroidism and ophthalmopathy. MiXCR was run by TCRdb on the multiplex PCR reads, yielding one entry per CDR3 protein. The table includes fewer than 400,000 distinct CDR3 sequences, around 25% detected once. The specimen sequenced was blood. The receptors were sampled from a man aged 50-60 years with Graves' hyperthyroidism. Both conserved end residues are part of each CDR3. A D gene is named only where the DNA matches it firmly. The size of a clone is reported for some rows only, either as once, few or many, or as a class for expanded clones.

size: .
D: .
V: TRBV5-1
length: 13
J: TRBJ1-1
DNA: TGCGCCAGCAGCAGGGGGGATTGGACTGAAGCTTTCTTT
CDR3: CASSRGDWTEAFF

size: .
D: .
V: TRBV15
length: 14
J: TRBJ2-5
DNA: TGTGCCACCAGCAGAGTTACCTGGAGGGAGACCCAGTACTTC
CDR3: CATSRVTWRETQYF

size: many
D: TRBD2
V: TRBV7-9
length: 16
J: TRBJ2-7
DNA: TGTGCCAGCAGCTCCTACCCTCGGGAGGGCCTCCACGAGCAGTACTTC
CDR3: CASSSYPREGLHEQYF

size: .
D: TRBD2
V: TRBV6-1
length: 18
J: TRBJ2-3
DNA: TGTGCCAGCAGTTCCCATCGAGTGGGACTAGCGGGCACAGATACGCAGTATTTT
CDR3: CASSSHRVGLAGTDTQYF

size: .
D: TRBD2
V: TRBV5-1
length: 18
J: TRBJ2-3
DNA: TGCGCCAGCAGCTTGGTTTGGTTACGGGAGGGCCTTGGAGATACGCAGTATTTT
CDR3: CASSLVWLREGLGDTQYF

size: .
D: .
V: TRBV3-1
length: 13
J: TRBJ1-1
DNA: TGTGCCAGCAGCCAACGGGGGGGCACTGAAGCTTTCTTT
CDR3: CASSQRGGTEAFF

size: few
D: .
V: TRBV13
length: 12
J: TRBJ2-1
DNA: TGTGCCAGCACCTACGGGAACAATGAGCAGTTCTTC
CDR3: CASTYGNNEQFF

size: .
D: .
V: TRBV7-3
length: 14
J: TRBJ2-1
DNA: TGTGCCAGCAGCCCGTACCGATTGTCCAATGAGCAGTTCTTC
CDR3: CASSPYRLSNEQFF

size: few
D: TRBD2
V: TRBV6-1
length: 15
J: TRBJ2-3
DNA: TGTGCCAGCATCCTCGGGACTAGCGGGAGGGATACGCAGTATTTT
CDR3: CASILGTSGRDTQYF

size: .
D: .
V: TRBV20-1
length: 11
J: TRBJ2-4
DNA: TGCAGTGCTAGAGACGTAGACATTCAGTACTTC
CDR3: CSARDVDIQYF

size: many
D: TRBD1
V: TRBV5-1
length: 14
J: TRBJ1-1
DNA: TGCGCCAGCAGCCCGACAGGGGGAAGTACTGAAGCTTTCTTT
CDR3: CASSPTGGSTEAFF

size: .
D: .
V: TRBV7-2
length: 15
J: TRBJ1-4
DNA: TGTGCCAGCAGCTTAAGCGGGACACCTAATGAAAAACTGTTTTTT
CDR3: CASSLSGTPNEKLFF

size: .
D: TRBD1
V: TRBV27
length: 15
J: TRBJ1-1
DNA: TGTGCCAGCAGTTTATCAGGGGGCGCTCACACTGAAGCTTTCTTT
CDR3: CASSLSGGAHTEAFF

size: few
D: .
V: TRBV20-1
length: 13
J: TRBJ1-2
DNA: TGCAGTGCTAGCTCCCGAGTGAGCTATGGCTACACCTTC
CDR3: CSASSRVSYGYTF

size: few
D: .
V: TRBV5-1
length: 14
J: TRBJ2-5
DNA: TGCGCCAGCAGCTTTTTTGAGACGAAAGAGACCCAGTACTTC
CDR3: CASSFFETKETQYF

size: few
D: .
V: TRBV5-1
length: 15
J: TRBJ1-1
DNA: TGCGCCAGCAGCGGAGGGCTAGCTCGGGGCACTGAAGCTTTCTTT
CDR3: CASSGGLARGTEAFF

size: few
D: TRBD2
V: TRBV20-1
length: 16
J: TRBJ2-1
DNA: TGCAGTGCTAGTTGGTCTAGCGGGAGTATGTACAATGAGCAGTTCTTC
CDR3: CSASWSSGSMYNEQFF

size: few
D: TRBD2
V: TRBV5-1
length: 15
J: TRBJ2-1
DNA: TGCGCCAGCAGCAAGAGCGGGACCTCCTACAATGAGCAGTTCTTC
CDR3: CASSKSGTSYNEQFF

size: few
D: .
V: TRBV2
length: 14
J: TRBJ2-7
DNA: TGTGCCAGCAGTTTAGTGGGGCCCCACTACGAGCAGTACTTC
CDR3: CASSLVGPHYEQYF

size: few
D: .
V: TRBV12-3/TRBV12-4
length: 14
J: TRBJ1-2
DNA: TGTGCCAGCAGTTTATCGGAGGCTAACTATGGCTACACCTTC
CDR3: CASSLSEANYGYTF

size: .
D: .
V: TRBV9
length: 15
J: TRBJ2-5
DNA: TGTGCCAGCAGCGTAGCTCCCGTGTACCAAGAGACCCAGTACTTC
CDR3: CASSVAPVYQETQYF

size: .
D: .
V: TRBV7-2
length: 14
J: TRBJ2-7
DNA: TGTGCCAGCAGCTTAGGGGAGAATCCCTACGAGCAGTACTTC
CDR3: CASSLGENPYEQYF

size: .
D: TRBD2
V: TRBV7-2
length: 15
J: TRBJ2-2
DNA: TGTGCCAGCAGCTTAGCGGGAGGGTTTCCCGGGGAGCTGTTTTTT
CDR3: CASSLAGGFPGELFF

size: .
D: .
V: TRBV30
length: 12
J: TRBJ2-7
DNA: TGTGCCTGGACGGACAACTCCTACGAGCAGTACTTC
CDR3: CAWTDNSYEQYF

size: .
D: .
V: TRBV27
length: 18
J: TRBJ2-1
DNA: TGTGCCAGCAGTTTAGGTCCTTGGCGGCGGGGTTTTGACAATGAGCAGTTCTTC
CDR3: CASSLGPWRRGFDNEQFF

size: .
D: .
V: TRBV19
length: 13
J: TRBJ2-7
DNA: TGTGCCAGTAGTATAGTCGGATCCTACGAGCAGTACTTC
CDR3: CASSIVGSYEQYF

size: .
D: .
V: TRBV10-3
length: 10
J: TRBJ2-3
DNA: TGTGCCATCAGGGACGGTACGCAGTATTTT
CDR3: CAIRDGTQYF

size: .
D: .
V: TRBV10-3
length: 15
J: TRBJ1-5
DNA: TGTGCCATCAGTGATGGCAGACTAGGCAATCAGCCCCAGCATTTT
CDR3: CAISDGRLGNQPQHF

size: .
D: .
V: TRBV27
length: 12
J: TRBJ2-7
DNA: TGTGCCAGCAGCATACTCGGGTACGAGCAGTACTTC
CDR3: CASSILGYEQYF

size: few
D: TRBD1
V: TRBV5-1
length: 15
J: TRBJ2-2
DNA: TGCGCCAGCAGGAAGGGACAGGGGTTTTCCGGGGAGCTGTTTTTT
CDR3: CASRKGQGFSGELFF

size: few
D: .
V: TRBV7-8
length: 18
J: TRBJ1-3
DNA: TGTGCCAGCAGCGCCAAAAGGGGATCACTAACGGCTGGAAACACCATATATTTT
CDR3: CASSAKRGSLTAGNTIYF

size: many
D: TRBD1
V: TRBV28
length: 12
J: TRBJ2-7
DNA: TGTGCCAGCACCGGGACAGCATACGAGCAGTACTTC
CDR3: CASTGTAYEQYF

size: .
D: .
V: TRBV4-1
length: 13
J: TRBJ1-1
DNA: TGCGCCAGCAGCCAAGACGGGAACACTGAAGCTTTCTTT
CDR3: CASSQDGNTEAFF

size: .
D: .
V: TRBV10-3
length: 12
J: TRBJ1-6
DNA: TGTGCCATCGGAATCCCGAATTCACCCCTCCACTTT
CDR3: CAIGIPNSPLHF

size: few
D: .
V: TRBV12-3/TRBV12-4
length: 17
J: TRBJ1-5
DNA: TGTGCCAGCAGCCTCACCCCTTCGGCGGGAAAAAGTCAGCCCCAGCATTTT
CDR3: CASSLTPSAGKSQPQHF

size: few
D: TRBD1
V: TRBV18
length: 15
J: TRBJ1-1
DNA: TGTGCCAGCTCACCACCGGACAGGGGGCAAACTGAAGCTTTCTTT
CDR3: CASSPPDRGQTEAFF

size: few
D: TRBD2
V: TRBV12-5
length: 17
J: TRBJ2-2
DNA: TGTGCTAGTGGTTTGAGTGTAGCGGGAGGGCGTACCGGGGAGCTGTTTTTT
CDR3: CASGLSVAGGRTGELFF

size: .
D: TRBD2
V: TRBV20-1
length: 15
J: TRBJ2-2
DNA: TGCAGTGCTAGATCTCTAGCGGGAGGGAGCGGGGAGCTGTTTTTT
CDR3: CSARSLAGGSGELFF

size: few
D: .
V: TRBV28
length: 12
J: TRBJ2-2
DNA: TGTGCCAGCTATAGCAGCACCGGGGAGCTGTTTTTT
CDR3: CASYSSTGELFF

size: few
D: TRBD1
V: TRBV19
length: 16
J: TRBJ2-5
DNA: TGTGCCAGTAGCACCCAGTGGGGACAGGGGGAAGAGACCCAGTACTTC
CDR3: CASSTQWGQGEETQYF

size: few
D: .
V: TRBV11-3
length: 13
J: TRBJ1-2
DNA: TGTGCCAGCAGCGCTCGACAGGATAGTGGCTACACCTTC
CDR3: CASSARQDSGYTF

size: many
D: .
V: TRBV28
length: 12
J: TRBJ2-3
DNA: TGTGCCAGCAGTTTTTTGACAGATACGCAGTATTTT
CDR3: CASSFLTDTQYF

size: many
D: .
V: TRBV20-1
length: 19
J: TRBJ2-3
DNA: TGCAGTGCTAGAGACCAGACAGAGCGCGGGGTTGCTAGCACAGATACGCAGTATTTT
CDR3: CSARDQTERGVASTDTQYF

size: .
D: .
V: TRBV20-1
length: 13
J: TRBJ2-3
DNA: TGCAGTGCTAGCCGGACAAACACAGATACGCAGTATTTT
CDR3: CSASRTNTDTQYF

size: few
D: .
V: TRBV19
length: 15
J: TRBJ1-1
DNA: TGTGCCAGTAGTATAGGCGCCAGGGTGGTCACTGAAGCTTTCTTT
CDR3: CASSIGARVVTEAFF

size: many
D: TRBD1
V: TRBV6-2/TRBV6-3
length: 13
J: TRBJ1-1
DNA: TGTGCCAGCAGTTACTCGAAGACAGGGAAGGCTTTCTTT
CDR3: CASSYSKTGKAFF

size: .
D: TRBD1
V: TRBV5-6
length: 14
J: TRBJ2-7
DNA: TGTGCCAGCAGCTACGGACAGGCGTCCTACGAGCAGTACTTC
CDR3: CASSYGQASYEQYF

size: many
D: TRBD1
V: TRBV20-1
length: 13
J: TRBJ2-3
DNA: TGCAGTGCTAGAGGTGACAGGGCAGATACGCAGTATTTT
CDR3: CSARGDRADTQYF

size: .
D: .
V: TRBV2
length: 13
J: TRBJ1-1
DNA: TGTGCCAGCAGTGTGTTTCTGAACACTGAAGCTTTCTTT
CDR3: CASSVFLNTEAFF

size: many
D: TRBD1
V: TRBV12-3/TRBV12-4
length: 13
J: TRBJ2-5
DNA: TGTGCCAGTTCTACAGGGGGTTGGGAGACCCAGTACTTC
CDR3: CASSTGGWETQYF

size: few
D: .
V: TRBV3-1
length: 14
J: TRBJ2-4
DNA: TGTGCCAGCAGCCAAGAACTAGCCAAAAACATTCAGTACTTC
CDR3: CASSQELAKNIQYF

size: few
D: .
V: TRBV6-5
length: 16
J: TRBJ2-2
DNA: TGTGCCAGCAGTTACTCTCGCTCCCGGGGCACCGGGGAGCTGTTTTTT
CDR3: CASSYSRSRGTGELFF

size: many
D: TRBD1
V: TRBV11-2
length: 13
J: TRBJ1-5
DNA: TGTGCCAGCAGCCGGACAGGGAATCAGCCCCAGCATTTT
CDR3: CASSRTGNQPQHF